The entry below gives a single T cell receptor (beta chain) sequence along with its context. V trimming: 2 bases; J trimming: 5 bases; junction bases outside the gene matches: 10. This CDR3 is built from 16 residues. The germline V gene encodes CDR1 MNHEY and CDR2 SVGAGI. Original handling: Amplifying reference gene primers gave estimates of nucleated cell counts. Profiling relied on immunoSEQ multiplex PCR, and the TCRdb table lists in-frame clones only, not all of them. The D gene and trimming were derived from the DNA, and the V and J assignments and clone size from that table. The table shows 200,000 to 250,000 clones, with 80% to 90% occurring only once. The data belong to a study of blood T cell repertoires in COVID-19. Looking at the study overall: The United States, Italy and Spain provided the acute and convalescent COVID-19 samples. T cells, B-cell-depleted T cells, or PBMCs provided the cDNA or gDNA that served as material.

The sequence was collected from a woman aged 45-65 years with acute or convalescent COVID-19. This chain connects TRBV6-5 to TRBJ2-7; 9 bases match TRBD2. The sequencing sample was made of peripheral blood. CDR3 DNA sequence: TGTGCCAGCAGTTACGGTTACGGCGGGAGGGCCCACGAGCAGTACTTC. This translates into CASSYGYGGRAHEQYF.